This passage covers 30 T cell receptor beta chains from one sample sequenced in a study of cytomegalovirus exposure and HLA in healthy donors. TCRdb keeps only in-frame clones here, not all; method: immunoSEQ multiplex PCR. The data hold some 120,000 clones, with roughly 90% observed a single time. The sequenced sample was PBMCs. Every receptor here comes from a woman aged 18-29 years in good health and CMV-seronegative.

DNA of the CDR3: TGTGCCAGCAGCTCGGGACAGGGTAACAATGAGCAGTTCTTC. Its translation: CASSSGQGNNEQFF. The rearrangement uses TRBV5-6 and TRBJ2-1; the match to TRBD1 covers 9 bases. Germline V gives CDR1 SGHDT, CDR2 YYEEEE. With 3 bases clipped from V and 5 bases from J, the junction kept 3 bases outside the gene matches. The CDR3 contains 14 residues.

This clone has a single count. The chain carries TRBV6-5 and TRBJ1-2, with 7 bases lining up with TRBD1. This CDR3 comprises 14 residues. Germline CDR1 and CDR2: MNHEY and SVGAGI. V dropped 5 bases and J dropped 5; count of bases not matched to a gene: 8. CDR3 nucleotide sequence: TGTGCCAGCAGTGGAGTGGGACAGTCTTATGGCTACACCTTC. Amino acids: CASSGVGQSYGYTF.

The chain combines TRBV7-8 with TRBJ2-7, with 7 bases matching TRBD1. CDR3 length equals 15 residues. V lost 3 bases and J lost 2; bases outside the gene matches: 7. The germline gives CDR1 SGHVS, CDR2 FQNEAQ. The CDR3 DNA reads TGTGCCAGCAGCTTTGTGGGCCAGGGGGCCTACGAGCAGTACTTC. Protein: CASSFVGQGAYEQYF.

The chain uses TRBV5-1 and TRBJ1-4, with 10 positions matching TRBD1. Germline lookup yields CDR1 SGHRS and CDR2 YFSETQ. V lost 4 bases, J lost 9 bases, and 6 bases stayed unmatched. CDR3 length equals 14 residues. CDR3 nucleotide sequence: TGCGCCAGCAGCCCGGACAGGGGGAAGCAAAAACTGTTTTTT. This codes for CASSPDRGKQKLFF.

The chain has TRBV5-1 and TRBJ1-2; 7 bases fit TRBD1. Trimming took 6 bases from V and 5 from J; bases not matched to a gene: 7. There are 13 residues in the CDR3. Germline CDR1 reads SGHRS; CDR2 reads YFSETQ. CDR3 DNA: TGCGCCAGCACCCCGGGACAGTGGTATGGCTACACCTTC. Translating it yields CASTPGQWYGYTF.

This clone has only one observation. The rearrangement joins TRBV25-1 to TRBJ2-5; 10 bases fit TRBD2. Germline CDR1 is MGHDK and CDR2 is SYGVNS. The V and J ends lost 2 bases and 2 bases, in that order; junction bases with no gene match: 11. There are 18 residues in the CDR3. The CDR3 nucleotides are TGTGCCAGCAGTGAAGAGGCCCACACTAGCGGGGCGCAAGAGACCCAGTACTTC. As protein: CASSEEAHTSGAQETQYF. The full variable domain, in which reference TRBV25-1 and TRBJ2-5 provide the parts outside the CDR3, is EADIYQTPRYLVIGTGKKITLECSQTMGHDKMYWYQQDPGMELHLIHYSYGVNSTEKGDLSSESTVSRIRTEHFPLTLESARPSHTSQYLCASSEEAHTSGAQETQYFGPGTRLLVL.

The chain combines TRBV21-1 with TRBJ2-7; no check of the table's D call, TRBD1, against the DNA was made. TRBV21-1 is a known pseudogene. This CDR3 contains 13 residues. The CDR3 DNA reads as TGTGCCAGCAGCCAACAGGGTTTCGACGAGCAGTACTTC. Residues: CASSQQGFDEQYF.

The chain is built from TRBV7-9 and TRBJ1-1; D is undetermined. Per germline, CDR1 SEHNR and CDR2 FQNEAQ (reference sequence). Trimming stripped 7 bases from V and 6 bases from J, with 12 bases between. The CDR3 is made up of 12 amino acids. CDR3 coding DNA: TGTGCCAGCACCTCTATGGGAGCTGAAGCTTTCTTT. This gives the protein CASTSMGAEAFF.

The chain carries TRBV7-8 and TRBJ2-5; TRBD2 might be the D (6 bases). Germline CDR1 is SGHVS and CDR2 is FQNEAQ. The CDR3 is 17 residues long. V lost 3 bases and J 5 bases, leaving 22 bases between the germline ends. In DNA, the CDR3 is TGTGCCAGCAGCTTCCGGGGGTTCGGAGCCCCCTCGGAGACCCAGTACTTC. Translating it yields CASSFRGFGAPSETQYF. The variable domain in full, completed from reference TRBV7-8 and TRBJ2-5, reads GAGVSQSPRYKVAKRGQDVALRCDPISGHVSLFWYQQALGQGPEFLTYFQNEAQLDKSGLPSDRFFAERPEGSVSTLKIQRTQQEDSAVYLCASSFRGFGAPSETQYFGPGTRLLVL.

This clone was detected only once. This rearrangement joins TRBV28 to TRBJ2-7, with D uncertain. Deletions cut 7 bases from V and 0 bases from J, with 7 bases between. Per the germline V gene, CDR1 is MDHEN and CDR2 is SYDVKM. The CDR3 is 12 amino acids. CDR3 protein: CASTPSSYEQYF. The CDR3 region has the DNA TGTGCCAGCACACCCAGCTCCTACGAGCAGTACTTC. Full variable domain (rest looked up from reference TRBV28 and TRBJ2-7): DVKVTQSSRYLVKRTGEKVFLECVQDMDHENMFWYRQDPGLGLRLIYFSYDVKMKEKGDIPEGYSVSREKKERFSLILESASTNQTSMYLCASTPSSYEQYFGPGTRLTVT.

The V and J genes are TRBV13 and TRBJ2-7; the D gene is possibly TRBD1 (6 bases). The germline CDR1 and CDR2 sequences are PRHDT and FYEKMQ (reference sequence). The CDR3 runs 14 residues. V dropped 5 bases and J dropped 1 base, with 12 bases sitting between them. CDR3 in DNA: TGTGCCAGCAGCATGGAAGGGGGATCCTACGAGCAGTACTTC. Amino acid sequence: CASSMEGGSYEQYF.

This clone has a handful of counts. V is TRBV13 and J is TRBJ1-6, with 8 nucleotides matching TRBD1. V gave up 4 bases and J gave up 9 bases; unmatched junction bases: 5. CDR1 is PRHDT and CDR2 is FYEKMQ in the germline V gene (reference sequence). This CDR3 is built from 14 residues. DNA of the CDR3: TGTGCCAGCAGCTCCCGACAGGGGAGTTCACCCCTCCACTTT. Translating it yields CASSSRQGSSPLHF.

The chain has TRBV2 and TRBJ2-7, with 8 bases matching TRBD1. The CDR3 extends over 12 amino acids. J lost 5 bases, V lost 7 bases, and 4 bases had no gene match. Germline-derived CDR1 and CDR2 are SNHLY and FYNNEI. The CDR3 DNA is TGTGCCAGCAACGCGGACAGGGACGAGCAGTACTTC. This sequence encodes CASNADRDEQYF.

CDR3 loop: CASSLRQGGDTQYF. The CDR3 region has the DNA TGCGCCAGCAGCCTCCGACAGGGTGGGGATACGCAGTATTTT. The chain combines TRBV4-3 with TRBJ2-3, with TRBD1 matching 7 bases. Unmatched junction bases numbered 7, after V lost 4 bases and J lost 6 bases. Per germline, CDR1 LGHNA and CDR2 YSLEER. The length of the CDR3 is 14 residues.

The gene calls are TRBV29-1 and TRBJ2-7; the D gene is possibly TRBD1 (5 bases). The ends were cut back, 5 bases at V and 1 base at J, with 9 bases in the middle. The CDR3 spans 12 residues. Germline assignment: CDR1 SQVTM and CDR2 ANQGSEA. The CDR3: CSVQRGSYEQYF. CDR3 DNA: TGCAGCGTTCAAAGGGGATCCTACGAGCAGTACTTC.

The chain couples TRBV14 to TRBJ2-5, with a weak D call TRBD1 (5 bases). CDR1 and CDR2 from the germline V gene are SGHDN and FVKESK. The CDR3 is made up of 13 amino acids. V was trimmed by 1 base and J by 2 bases, leaving 5 bases between them. Here the CDR3 reads CASSQGTQETQYF. The CDR3 coding sequence is TGTGCCAGCAGCCAAGGGACACAAGAGACCCAGTACTTC.

The V call is TRBV4-2, the J call TRBJ2-7; the match to TRBD1 covers 9 bases. The germline V gene has CDR1 LGHNA and CDR2 YNFKEQ. The CDR3 has 15 amino acids. With V trimmed by 1 base and J by 6 bases, 7 bases remained unmatched. CDR3 protein: CASSQGGTGGGEQYF. The CDR3 DNA follows: TGTGCCAGCAGCCAAGGAGGAACAGGGGGCGGCGAGCAGTACTTC.

The V and J genes are TRBV13 and TRBJ2-1, with TRBD2 as a possible D gene (5 bases). The germline V and J ends were trimmed by 0 bases and 6 bases, with 15 bases remaining between them. The CDR3 covers 16 residues. Germline CDR1 reads PRHDT; CDR2 reads FYEKMQ (reference sequence). CDR3: CASSLGSGQRSNEQFF. In nucleotides, the CDR3 is TGTGCCAGCAGCTTAGGTTCGGGCCAGCGGAGCAATGAGCAGTTCTTC.

The chain recombines TRBV5-1 with TRBJ2-2; maybe TRBD1 (6 bases). Per the germline V gene, CDR1 is SGHRS and CDR2 is YFSETQ. V was shortened by 1 base and J by 4 bases, with 11 bases between the two germline ends. This CDR3 is 15 amino acids long. The chain's CDR3 is CASSLPGAGTGELFF. CDR3 coding DNA: TGCGCCAGCAGCTTGCCAGGGGCGGGCACCGGGGAGCTGTTTTTT.

This chain links TRBV5-6 with TRBJ1-1, with TRBD1 identical over 10 bases. The CDR3 sequence is 17 residues long. Germline-derived CDR1 and CDR2 are SGHDT and YYEEEE. The trim removed 3 bases at V and 4 bases at J, leaving 12 bases unmatched. CDR3 bases: TGTGCCAGCAGCTACGGGACAGGGGTCCCCGTGAGCACTGAAGCTTTCTTT. It translates to CASSYGTGVPVSTEAFF.

The rearrangement links TRBV9 to TRBJ2-1; possible D gene TRBD1, 6 bases. V was trimmed by 6 bases and J by 4 bases, leaving 20 bases between them. Germline V gene data show CDR1 as SGDLS and CDR2 as YYNGEE. The CDR3 runs 16 residues. The CDR3 sequence is CASTPPPGAKYNEQFF. As DNA, the CDR3 is TGTGCCAGCACCCCTCCCCCAGGGGCTAAGTACAATGAGCAGTTCTTC.

This sequence joins TRBV19 and TRBJ2-5, with a tentative D call TRBD2 (7 bases). Germline V gives CDR1 LNHDA, CDR2 SQIVND (reference sequence). Trimming pared 1 base from V and 5 bases from J, leaving 14 bases between. CDR3 size: 15 residues. CDR3: CASSIGGGAFETQYF. DNA for the CDR3: TGTGCCAGTAGTATAGGTGGGGGGGCCTTCGAGACCCAGTACTTC. Full variable domain (outside the CDR3, taken from reference TRBV19 and TRBJ2-5): DGGITQSPKYLFRKEGQNVTLSCEQNLNHDAMYWYRQDPGQGLRLIYYSQIVNDFQKGDIAEGYSVSREKKESFPLTVTSAQKNPTAFYLCASSIGGGAFETQYFGPGTRLLVL.

The CDR3 DNA is TGTGCCAGTCCGGGACTCCCCGCGAACACCGGGGAGCTGTTTTTT. Protein sequence: CASPGLPANTGELFF. The chain couples TRBV6-1 to TRBJ2-2, with D perhaps matching TRBD2 (6 bases). Per the germline V gene, CDR1 is MNHNS and CDR2 is SASEGT. CDR3 length equals 15 residues. V lost 9 bases to trimming and J lost 0 bases, with 14 bases between them.

The rearrangement joins TRBV5-1 to TRBJ2-2; possible D gene TRBD2, 5 bases. Germline CDR1 and CDR2: SGHRS and YFSETQ. The CDR3 totals 16 residues. V gave up 0 bases and J gave up 0 bases, with 9 bases separating them. The CDR3 loop reads CASSLVGIANTGELFF. The DNA for the CDR3 is TGCGCCAGCAGCTTGGTCGGGATAGCGAACACCGGGGAGCTGTTTTTT.

The J gene is TRBJ1-4, the V gene TRBV7-9, with TRBD1 matching over 8 bases. V lost 5 bases and J lost 3; bases outside the gene matches: 2. Germline V CDR1 and CDR2: SEHNR, FQNEAQ (reference sequence). The CDR3 has 14 residues. The CDR3 DNA is TGTGCCAGCAGCCCGGACAGGGCTAATGAAAAACTGTTTTTT. Protein product: CASSPDRANEKLFF.

The rearrangement uses TRBV4-3 and TRBJ2-7, with D perhaps TRBD2 (6 bases). The CDR3 is 16 amino acids. Germline CDR1 reads LGHNA; CDR2 reads YSLEER. V was trimmed by 1 base and J by 4 bases, leaving 17 bases between them. The CDR3: CASSQGGWGVKYEQYF. CDR3 DNA: TGCGCCAGCAGCCAAGGAGGATGGGGGGTTAAGTACGAGCAGTACTTC.

The J gene is TRBJ2-5, the V gene TRBV5-1; D unresolved. V dropped 4 bases and J dropped 4 bases, with 20 bases sitting between them. CDR1 SGHRS and CDR2 YFSETQ come from the germline V gene. The CDR3 totals 16 residues. The CDR3 DNA reads as TGCGCCAGCAGCCGCAGCTTACAGAAGCTCGGAGAGACCCAGTACTTC. Its translation: CASSRSLQKLGETQYF.

This rearrangement joins TRBV28 to TRBJ2-3, with TRBD2 identical over 12 bases. This CDR3 has 17 residues. CDR1 is MDHEN and CDR2 is SYDVKM in the germline V gene. The junction had 6 bases not matched to a gene; V was cut back by 5 bases and J by 0 bases. CDR3 DNA sequence: TGTGCCAGCAGTCAACTAGCGGGGGGCACCAGCACAGATACGCAGTATTTT. It specifies CASSQLAGGTSTDTQYF.

The V call is TRBV28, the J call TRBJ1-2; the match to TRBD1 covers 7 bases. Germline lookup yields CDR1 MDHEN and CDR2 SYDVKM. Trimming took 5 bases from V and 7 from J; bases not matched to a gene: 7. The CDR3 is made up of 13 amino acids. CDR3 sequence: CASSRQGGGGYTF. The CDR3 coding sequence is TGTGCCAGCAGTAGACAGGGCGGCGGTGGCTACACCTTC.

The gene calls are TRBV9 and TRBJ2-1; tentative D call: TRBD2 (5 bases). The CDR3 runs 13 residues. The germline V and J ends were trimmed by 3 bases and 10 bases, with 14 bases remaining between them. Germline-derived CDR1 and CDR2 are SGDLS and YYNGEE. The CDR3 spells CASSAATGKEQFF. For the CDR3, the DNA is TGTGCCAGCAGCGCCGCCACGGGGAAGGAGCAGTTCTTC.